This T cell receptor beta chain was profiled in a study of vaccination and CD4 T cells after COVID-19. Study details: Convalescent persons amounted to six males plus four females, two of whom were Hispanic. The authors gave control cultures a CEFX pool, an HIV-1 Nef pool, or no peptide.

Note on this clonotype: What it binds is not known.

Treatment indicated: roughly 11-day PBMC culture with coronavirus spike peptide pools or control peptides (ViraFEST assay). This CDR3 region has 15 residues. After removal of 5 bases from V and 5 bases from J, the junction contained 8 bases not matched to a gene. Germline CDR1 and CDR2: SGHTA and FQGTGA. Once obtained from cultured CD4+ T cells, the DNA was sequenced using the Oncomine TCR Beta short-read assay. In this case, cultured CD4+ T cells provided the extracted genomic DNA. TCRdb used MiXCR to reprocess the PCR reads, holding one entry per CDR3 protein. The sample includes 5,000 to 6,000 distinct CDR3 sequences, about 30% of them seen just once.

The V call is TRBV7-3, the J call TRBJ2-2; 7 bases fit TRBD2. The sequencing here drew on CD4+ T cells from blood, cultured in vitro, taken after SARS-CoV-2 vaccination. The origin of this receptor is a human donor who had recovered from COVID-19. The CDR3 DNA sequence: TGTGCCAGCAGCCCAGGACTAGATCCAACCGGGGAGCTGTTTTTT. This translates into CASSPGLDPTGELFF.